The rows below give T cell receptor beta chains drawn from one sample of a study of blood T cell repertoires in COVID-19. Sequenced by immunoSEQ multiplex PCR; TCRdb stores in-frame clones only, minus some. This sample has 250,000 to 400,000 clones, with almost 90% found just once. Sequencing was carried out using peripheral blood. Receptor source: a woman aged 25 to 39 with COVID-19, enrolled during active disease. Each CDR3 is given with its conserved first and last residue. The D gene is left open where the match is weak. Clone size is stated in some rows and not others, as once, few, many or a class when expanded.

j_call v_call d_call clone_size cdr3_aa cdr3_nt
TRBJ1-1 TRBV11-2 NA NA CASSPSRGGWEAFF TGTGCCAGCAGCCCCTCCCGGGGAGGGTGGGAAGCTTTCTTT
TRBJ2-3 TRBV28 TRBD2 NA CASKVSGTHTQYF TGTGCCAGCAAAGTTAGCGGGACGCATACGCAGTATTTT
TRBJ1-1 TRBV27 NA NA CASSFGHEAFF TGTGCCAGCAGTTTTGGCCATGAAGCTTTCTTT
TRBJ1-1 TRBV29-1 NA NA CSVRHGWDTEAFF TGCAGCGTCCGGCACGGGTGGGACACTGAAGCTTTCTTT
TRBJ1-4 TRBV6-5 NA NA CASSYLDAGGKLFF TGTGCCAGCAGTTATTTGGACGCGGGGGGAAAACTGTTTTTT
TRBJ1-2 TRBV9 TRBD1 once CASSLPGTGDNYGYTF TGTGCCAGCAGCTTGCCCGGGACAGGGGATAACTATGGCTACACCTTC
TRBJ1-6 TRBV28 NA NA CASSFQGSYNSPLHF TGTGCCAGCAGTTTTCAGGGCTCCTATAATTCACCCCTCCACTTT
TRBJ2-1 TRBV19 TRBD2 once CASSIRTSRGQFF TGTGCCAGTAGTATTCGGACTAGCCGTGGGCAGTTCTTC
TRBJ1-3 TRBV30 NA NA CAWSSEYGTIYF TGTGCCTGGAGCTCCGAGTATGGCACCATATATTTT
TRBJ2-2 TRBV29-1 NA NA CSVSGDSLRELFF TGCAGCGTCTCAGGGGATTCACTCCGGGAGCTGTTTTTT
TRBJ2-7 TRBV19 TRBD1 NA CASSTGTGFYEQYF TGTGCCAGTAGTACAGGGACAGGGTTTTACGAGCAGTACTTC
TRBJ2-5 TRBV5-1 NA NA CASSLDRETQYF TGCGCCAGCAGCTTGGACCGGGAGACCCAGTACTTC
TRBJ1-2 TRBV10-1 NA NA CASSETRGRGGYTF TGCGCCAGCAGTGAGACTCGTGGACGGGGTGGCTACACCTTC
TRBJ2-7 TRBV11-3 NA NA CASSRGGYEQYF TGTGCCAGCAGCCGAGGAGGGTACGAGCAGTACTTC
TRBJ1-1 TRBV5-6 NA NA CASSLMGAAEAFF TGTGCCAGCAGCTTGATGGGGGCCGCTGAAGCTTTCTTT
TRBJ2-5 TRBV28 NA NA CASSLSLAGQETQYF TGTGCCAGCAGTTTGTCCCTAGCAGGCCAAGAGACCCAGTACTTC
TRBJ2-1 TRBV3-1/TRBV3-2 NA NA CASSQDRANEQFF TGTGCCAGCAGCCAAGATCGAGCAAATGAGCAGTTCTTC
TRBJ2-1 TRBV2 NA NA CASSEGLEEQFF TGTGCCAGCAGTGAGGGGCTCGAGGAGCAGTTCTTC
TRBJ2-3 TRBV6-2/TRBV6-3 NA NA CASSSAEYTDTQYF TGTGCCAGCAGTTCAGCGGAGTACACAGATACGCAGTATTTT
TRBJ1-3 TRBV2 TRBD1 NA CASTTRTGNGNTIYF TGTGCCAGCACAACCAGGACAGGGAACGGAAACACCATATATTTT
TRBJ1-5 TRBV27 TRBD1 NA CASSTRRDSSNQPQHF TGTGCCAGCAGCACTCGCCGGGACAGTAGCAATCAGCCCCAGCATTTT
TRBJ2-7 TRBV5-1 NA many CASSSSSAGASFFYEQYF TGCGCCAGCAGCTCATCTAGCGCCGGAGCATCTTTCTTCTACGAGCAGTACTTC